Listed below are T cell receptor beta chains from one sample, sequenced in a study of blood T cell repertoires in COVID-19. Profiling relied on immunoSEQ multiplex PCR, and the TCRdb table lists in-frame clones only, not all of them. This repertoire shows about 140,000 clones, less than 90% found once; its top ten account for around 5.5%. Source material: PBMCs or T cells enriched from blood (not recorded which). These receptors all stem from a man aged 40-49 years with acute COVID-19. Each CDR3 is given with its conserved first and last residue. The order of the fields is J gene, V gene, CDR3 protein.

TRBJ2-7 | TRBV4-3 | CASSQVIRAGGSSYEQYF
TRBJ1-2 | TRBV24-1 | CATSDGSAREGRSYTF
TRBJ1-2 | TRBV28 | CATPRGSGYGYTF
TRBJ1-2 | TRBV6-1 | CASSEDAVLGYTF
TRBJ2-7 | TRBV11-2 | CASSLDRGILDEQYF
TRBJ1-6 | TRBV6-2/TRBV6-3 | CASSPRDRGYSYNSPLHF
TRBJ2-5 | TRBV7-2 | CASSLGGRIQETQYF
TRBJ2-7 | TRBV4-3 | CASSQDQGLAYEQYF
TRBJ1-1 | TRBV25-1 | CASSDPRTGALEAFF
TRBJ2-2 | TRBV28 | CASSFSQGTTGELFF